The rows below give T cell receptor beta chains drawn from one sample of a study of vaccination effects on CD4 cells after COVID-19. Clones were read by immunoSEQ multiplex PCR, and TCRdb kept only the in-frame ones, dropping some. This repertoire shows 42,000 or so clones, approximately 77% found once; its top ten account for 9% to 10%. The antigens of these receptors remain unknown. The specimen comprised CD4+ T cells from PBMCs cultured without peptide, sampled after COVID-19 vaccination. These receptors all stem from a human donor who received a COVID-19 vaccine. Each CDR3 is given without its conserved first and last residue. The order of the fields is V gene, CDR3 protein.

v_call: TRBV10-3; cdr3_aa: AIRGDRGNTEAF
v_call: TRBV6-5; cdr3_aa: ASSTYRVGYQPQH
v_call: TRBV6-1; cdr3_aa: ASSDHGQGGWETQY
v_call: TRBV5-4; cdr3_aa: ASNRGASGANVLT
v_call: TRBV7-9; cdr3_aa: ASSLPGGANNEQF
v_call: TRBV7-9; cdr3_aa: ASIGWGRDTQY
v_call: TRBV18; cdr3_aa: ASSLRPGWVDKNTEAF
v_call: TRBV2; cdr3_aa: ASRAGGYNEQF
v_call: TRBV4-2; cdr3_aa: ASSQSHRAGGNTIY
v_call: TRBV7-9; cdr3_aa: ASSLWSSGIGNEQF
v_call: TRBV12-5; cdr3_aa: ASDDRISNTIY
v_call: TRBV5-8; cdr3_aa: ASSPSTNTEAF
v_call: TRBV7-9; cdr3_aa: ASSFVGLTGGEYEQY
v_call: TRBV4-1; cdr3_aa: ASSHLTEAF
v_call: TRBV6-5; cdr3_aa: ASRGAGTDTQY
v_call: TRBV5-6; cdr3_aa: ASSFRGKEY
v_call: TRBV18; cdr3_aa: ASSPRTSGSGTYEQY
v_call: TRBV6-5; cdr3_aa: ASVSPGQGDGGYT
v_call: TRBV30; cdr3_aa: AWSASRNTEAF
v_call: TRBV25-1; cdr3_aa: ASSELTGNTGELF
v_call: TRBV5-1; cdr3_aa: ASSLDRGAEAF
v_call: TRBV18; cdr3_aa: ASSPKTGRTEAF
v_call: TRBV7-9; cdr3_aa: ASSAGNMRAGNTIY
v_call: TRBV3-1/TRBV3-2; cdr3_aa: ASSQAQPGVMNYEQY
v_call: TRBV4-1; cdr3_aa: ASSNHDRGPGTKAF
v_call: TRBV24-1; cdr3_aa: ATSDATGTSAETQY
v_call: TRBV20-1; cdr3_aa: SASARTAIPSYQPQH
v_call: TRBV6-5; cdr3_aa: ASSYPRGRHTEAF
v_call: TRBV18; cdr3_aa: ASSPVPGQGDDTQY
v_call: TRBV7-2; cdr3_aa: ASSLVVWGGSYNEQF
v_call: TRBV2; cdr3_aa: ASSFRDRGSNQPQH
v_call: TRBV29-1; cdr3_aa: SVEVTRGEQF
v_call: TRBV18; cdr3_aa: ASSPRASGSGRETQY
v_call: TRBV7-9; cdr3_aa: ASSLLTGSGANVLT
v_call: TRBV12-3/TRBV12-4; cdr3_aa: ASSDSNQPQH
v_call: TRBV6-6; cdr3_aa: ASSPTGTGAYEQY
v_call: TRBV30; cdr3_aa: AWSRQGAYEQY
v_call: TRBV7-2; cdr3_aa: ASSFSGTGASGNTIY
v_call: TRBV11-2; cdr3_aa: ASSLITGKLF
v_call: TRBV19; cdr3_aa: ASSRSFGQGWHEQY
v_call: TRBV19; cdr3_aa: ASSLSSGRGSYEQY
v_call: TRBV7-7; cdr3_aa: ASSLALAGTGRETQY
v_call: TRBV29-1; cdr3_aa: SVEDFAGGVGYT
v_call: TRBV19; cdr3_aa: ASSTTSGSVTGELF
v_call: TRBV5-1; cdr3_aa: ASARLQPQH
v_call: TRBV3-1/TRBV3-2; cdr3_aa: ASSQLPQGAGKKQY
v_call: TRBV18; cdr3_aa: ASSPDGGNQPQH
v_call: TRBV11-3; cdr3_aa: ASSLLDSTEAF
v_call: TRBV5-8; cdr3_aa: ASSSGQGTEAF
v_call: TRBV5-1; cdr3_aa: ASTPGQGQNNYGYT
v_call: TRBV25-1; cdr3_aa: ASSGQGNQPQH
v_call: TRBV11-2; cdr3_aa: ASSLFQGLFGTEAF